The T cell receptor beta chain under discussion was sequenced for a study of regulatory T cells in long-lasting Graves disease. As for time point: newly diagnosed GD, antithyroid drugs for less than 3 months. PBMC-derived RNA was used for the TCR library. HTBI primers from iRepertoire and Arm-PCR of CDR3 regions yielded the TCR beta libraries. A single record per CDR3 protein comes from TCRdb applying MiXCR to the multiplex PCR reads. The sample records 400,000 to 550,000 distinct CDR3 sequences, about 15% being singletons. Study-level points and caveats: Lower TCR diversity was seen in persistent Graves' patients than in newly diagnosed ones.

V was clipped by 6 bases and J by 5 bases, with 13 bases between them. The CDR3 is 13 residues long. Looked up from germline, CDR1 is SEHNR and CDR2 is FQNEAQ (reference sequence). This clonotype was found many times. The antigen remains unidentified. The sample was also linked to a second study, of T cells in Graves' hyperthyroidism and ophthalmopathy. From that study: With a duration under 2 months, the hyperthyroidism was newly diagnosed in patients aged 18 to 65. Most thyroid-expanded clonotypes above 0.001 were also found in blood.

This chain links TRBV7-9 with TRBJ1-1, with a tentative D call TRBD1 (6 bases). Sequencing used peripheral blood mononuclear cells (PBMCs), obtained at new diagnosis, from a patient treated with antithyroid drugs. The sequence came from a woman aged 25 to 39 with Graves disease. CDR3 sequence (DNA): TGTGCCAGCAGGCCTACAGGGCGAACTGAAGCTTTCTTT. Encoded protein: CASRPTGRTEAFF.